This T cell receptor (beta chain) originates from a study of cytomegalovirus exposure and HLA in healthy donors. Study context: Unique TCR beta sequences numbering approximately 120 million came from 150 million to 200 million T cells in an earlier analysis.

Points on this clone: No antigen is known for it.

Primers for the PCR totalled 60 Vbeta and 13 Jbeta. Method: immunoSEQ multiplex PCR; TCRdb's copy keeps in-frame clones and lacks some. The sample has some 150,000 clones, over 60% seen once; the top ten hold less than 3.5%. Overall study results and limits: The authors judged a highly shared variant cluster likely a sequencing artifact.

The CDR3 is made up of 15 amino acids. The V gene end was trimmed by 4 bases and the J gene end by 6 bases; junction bases not matched to a gene: 9. The germline gives CDR1 MNHEY, CDR2 SVGAGI. This receptor was identified in a woman in her 30s in good health and CMV-seropositive. The chain couples TRBV6-5 to TRBJ1-5; TRBD1 aligns across 7 bases. The specimen was PBMCs. CDR3 sequence (DNA): TGTGCCAGCAGTTTACAGGGGCAGAGAGGTCAGCCCCAGCATTTT. As protein: CASSLQGQRGQPQHF.